This T cell receptor (beta chain) was sequenced in a study of T cell repertoires in cytomegalovirus infection. This clonotype came up a few times. This CDR3 comprises 11 residues. The ends were cut back, 5 bases at V and 4 bases at J, with 6 bases in the middle. Germline CDR1 is DFQATT and CDR2 is SNEGSKA (reference sequence). TCRdb called the reads again in MiXCR, with one record for every CDR3 protein. Of about 490,000 distinct CDR3 sequences in the sample, around 27% were seen once. The sequenced sample consisted of PBMCs. The sequence derives from a human donor in good health (CMV status not recorded). Some clones in this sample may be carry-over from other donors' samples. The chain uses TRBV20-1 and TRBJ2-1; D not certain. This CDR3 is CSAWGYNEQFF. The CDR3, as DNA: TGCAGTGCTTGGGGTTACAATGAGCAGTTCTTC.